The entry below gives a single T cell receptor (beta chain) sequence along with its context. Its antigen is not identified. Healthy donors had no documented immune events, such as infections, while sampled. TCRdb keeps only in-frame clones here, not all; method: immunoSEQ multiplex PCR. The data hold about 97,000 clones, with approximately 89% observed a single time. This entry belongs to a study of identifying expanded T cells in peripheral blood. From germline, CDR1 is MNHNY and CDR2 SVGAGI (reference sequence). The CDR3 consists of 16 residues. Losses at the gene ends were 10 bases for V and 1 base for J; bases not matched to a gene: 14. Whole-study findings and limits: Approximately 1.2 clones differed between technical replicates, versus about 17 and 20 over time. Clone count variance between approximately 2-week samples rose with total template count.

This receptor was identified in a person aged 18 to 75 in good health. The sequenced sample was blood. The genes are TRBV6-6 and TRBJ2-7, with 9 bases identical to TRBD1. CDR3 protein: CATTTPTGGASYEQYF. The CDR3 region has the DNA TGTGCCACCACCACACCCACAGGGGGCGCGTCCTACGAGCAGTACTTC.